One and the same sample provided the 8 T cell receptor beta chains below, sequenced in a study of blood T cell repertoires in COVID-19. Repertoires were generated with immunoSEQ multiplex PCR, while TCRdb's copy carries only in-frame clones and drops some. The table lists about 200,000 clones, around 85% of them singletons. The sample taken for sequencing was peripheral blood. Receptors originate from a human donor in a cohort sampled during active COVID-19.

The chain has TRBV19 and TRBJ1-5; TRBD1 agrees at 11 bases. CDR1 and CDR2 from the germline V gene are LNHDA and SQIVND (reference sequence). J was trimmed by 5 bases and V by 3 bases; bases with no gene match: 0. The CDR3 is made up of 14 amino acids. This CDR3 reads CASSMGQGDQPQHF. DNA for the CDR3: TGTGCCAGTAGTATGGGACAGGGGGATCAGCCCCAGCATTTT.

V usage is TRBV5-1 and J usage is TRBJ2-5, with D perhaps TRBD2 (6 bases). V dropped 3 bases and J dropped 0 bases, with 12 bases sitting between them. The CDR3 is made up of 15 amino acids. Germline CDR1 reads SGHRS; CDR2 reads YFSETQ. CDR3 loop: CASSSGTQHQETQYF. The CDR3 nucleotides read TGCGCCAGCAGCTCCGGGACTCAGCACCAAGAGACCCAGTACTTC.

CDR3 sequence: CASSQGLAGAAHEQYF. The DNA for the CDR3 is TGTGCCAGCAGCCAGGGACTAGCGGGAGCAGCCCACGAGCAGTACTTC. The V call is TRBV7-2, the J call TRBJ2-7, with TRBD2 identical over 14 bases. The CDR3 spans 16 residues. The germline V gene encodes CDR1 SGHTA and CDR2 FQGNSA. V was pared by 5 bases and J by 5 bases, with 8 bases of the junction left unmatched.

The rearrangement joins TRBV27 to TRBJ2-1; 11 bases are shared with TRBD2. Germline CDR1 MNHEY, CDR2 SMNVEV (reference sequence). The ends lost 8 bases at V and 4 bases at J; junction bases unmatched: 7. The CDR3 length is 15 residues. The CDR3 DNA sequence: TGTGCCAGCTCCGTAGCGGGAGGGAGATACAATGAGCAGTTCTTC. Its translation is CASSVAGGRYNEQFF.

This sequence joins TRBV30 and TRBJ2-6, with a weak D call TRBD1 (7 bases). The CDR3 totals 15 residues. V lost 3 bases and J 1 base, leaving 10 bases between the germline ends. CDR1 and CDR2 (germline): GTSNPN, SVGIG (reference sequence). The CDR3 is CAWSQGGSGANVLTF. The CDR3 DNA follows: TGTGCCTGGAGCCAGGGGGGTTCTGGGGCCAACGTCCTGACTTTC.

The chain carries TRBV5-5 and TRBJ2-7; weak D call: TRBD1 (6 bases). CDR3 size: 13 residues. Trimming removed 4 bases at V and 2 bases at J, with 10 bases between. In germline, CDR1 is SGHKS, CDR2 YYEKEE (reference sequence). The CDR3 here is CASSPDRTYEQYF. The CDR3, as DNA: TGTGCCAGCAGCCCTGACAGGACCTACGAGCAGTACTTC.

This clone was observed a few times. J is TRBJ2-7 and V is TRBV4-3, with 8 bases matching TRBD2. The germline gives CDR1 LGHNA, CDR2 YSLEER. The CDR3 is made up of 15 amino acids. J gave up 3 bases and V 0 bases, and 4 bases lay outside the gene matches. The CDR3 coding sequence is TGCGCCAGCAGCCAAGAAGTTAGCGGGATCTACGAGCAGTACTTC. It codes for CASSQEVSGIYEQYF.

The chain joins TRBV28 to TRBJ2-7; the D gene is possibly TRBD1 (6 bases). Trimming pared 6 bases from V and 0 bases from J, leaving 12 bases between. CDR3 size: 14 residues. Germline CDR1 reads MDHEN; CDR2 reads SYDVKM. CDR3 in DNA: TGTGCCAGCAGGCGGACGGACAGCTCCTACGAGCAGTACTTC. It codes for CASRRTDSSYEQYF.